This T cell receptor beta chain came from a study of blood T cell repertoires in COVID-19. Study as a whole: Collection of acute and convalescent COVID-19 samples took place in the United States, Italy and Spain.

The CDR3 runs to 15 residues. V lost 2 bases and J lost 5; bases outside the gene matches: 7. Germline V gene lookup returns CDR1 SGHRS and CDR2 YFSETQ. The protocol was immunoSEQ multiplex PCR, while the TCRdb copy is restricted to in-frame clones and leaves out a portion. Altogether roughly 300,000 clones are present, 70% to 90% being singletons, with the ten largest covering 7.2%. V and J are TRBV5-1 and TRBJ2-1; TRBD1 matches at 7 bases. The receptor comes from a human donor in a cohort sampled during active COVID-19. Material: peripheral blood. In nucleotides, the CDR3 is TGCGCCAGCAGCTTCACCAGGGGGACCAACAATGAGCAGTTCTTC. Protein sequence: CASSFTRGTNNEQFF.